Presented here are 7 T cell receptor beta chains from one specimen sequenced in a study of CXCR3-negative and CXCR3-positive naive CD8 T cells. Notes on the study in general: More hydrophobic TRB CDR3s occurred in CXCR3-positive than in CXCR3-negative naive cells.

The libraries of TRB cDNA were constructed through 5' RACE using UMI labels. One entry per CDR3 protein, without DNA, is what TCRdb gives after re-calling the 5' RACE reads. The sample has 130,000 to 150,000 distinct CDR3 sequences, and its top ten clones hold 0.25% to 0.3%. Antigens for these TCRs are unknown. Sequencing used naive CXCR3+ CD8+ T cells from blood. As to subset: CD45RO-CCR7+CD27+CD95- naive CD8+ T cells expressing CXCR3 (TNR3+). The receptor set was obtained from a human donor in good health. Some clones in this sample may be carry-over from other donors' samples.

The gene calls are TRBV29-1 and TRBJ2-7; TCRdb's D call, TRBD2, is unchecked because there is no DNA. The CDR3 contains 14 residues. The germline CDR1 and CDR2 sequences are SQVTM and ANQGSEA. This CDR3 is CSVAGTSGRVEQYF.

The CDR3 protein is CSVTGTAGTTDTQYF. The chain is built from TRBV29-1 and TRBJ2-3; there is no DNA to check the TCRdb D call of TRBD1. This CDR3 contains 15 residues. Germline assignment: CDR1 SQVTM and CDR2 ANQGSEA.

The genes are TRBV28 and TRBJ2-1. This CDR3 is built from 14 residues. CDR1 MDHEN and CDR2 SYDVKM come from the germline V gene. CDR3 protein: CASSLGRLNNEQFF.

CDR3 loop: CASRAWGSYEQYF. The genes are TRBV5-4 and TRBJ2-7; TCRdb outputs TRBD1, but without DNA this stays unchecked. This CDR3 has 13 residues. The germline gives CDR1 SGHNT, CDR2 YYREEE (reference sequence). The variable domain in full, completed from reference TRBV5-4 and TRBJ2-7, reads ETGVTQSPTHLIKTRGQQVTLRCSSQSGHNTVSWYQQALGQGPQFIFQYYREEENGRGNFPPRFSGLQFPNYSSELNVNALELDDSALYLCASRAWGSYEQYFGPGTRLTVT.

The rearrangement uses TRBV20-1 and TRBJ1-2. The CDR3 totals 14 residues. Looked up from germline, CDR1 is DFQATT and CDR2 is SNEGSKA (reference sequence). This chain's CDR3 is CSARVREDNYGYTF.

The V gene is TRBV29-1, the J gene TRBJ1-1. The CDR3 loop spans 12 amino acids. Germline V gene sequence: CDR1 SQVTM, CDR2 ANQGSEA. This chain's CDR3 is CSVVAENTEAFF.

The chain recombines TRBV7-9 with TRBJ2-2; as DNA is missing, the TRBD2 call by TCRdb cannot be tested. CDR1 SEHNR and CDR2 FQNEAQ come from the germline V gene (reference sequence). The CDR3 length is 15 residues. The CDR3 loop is CASSGGATNTGELFF.